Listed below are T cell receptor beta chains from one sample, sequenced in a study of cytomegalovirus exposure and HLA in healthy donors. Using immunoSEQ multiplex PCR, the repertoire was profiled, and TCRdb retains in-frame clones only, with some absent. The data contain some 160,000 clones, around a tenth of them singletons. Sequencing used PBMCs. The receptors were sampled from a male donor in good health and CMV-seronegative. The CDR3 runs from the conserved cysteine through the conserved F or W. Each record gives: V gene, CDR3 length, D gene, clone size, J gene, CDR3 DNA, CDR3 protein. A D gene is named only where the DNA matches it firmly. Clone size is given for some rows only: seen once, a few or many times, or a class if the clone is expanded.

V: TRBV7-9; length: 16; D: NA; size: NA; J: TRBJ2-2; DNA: TGTGCCAGCAGCTTATTTATCCCCCCGAACACCGGGGAGCTGTTTTTT; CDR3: CASSLFIPPNTGELFF
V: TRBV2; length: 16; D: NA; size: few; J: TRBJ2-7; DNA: TGTGCCAGCAGGGGTAGGTTGGGGCACCAATCCTACGAGCAGTACTTC; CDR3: CASRGRLGHQSYEQYF
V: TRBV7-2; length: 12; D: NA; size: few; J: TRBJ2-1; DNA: TGTGCCAGCAGCCCCGCAGGGAGGGAGCAGTTCTTC; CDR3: CASSPAGREQFF
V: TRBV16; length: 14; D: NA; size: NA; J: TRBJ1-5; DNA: TGTGCCAGCAGCCAGTGGCAGGAAAATCAGCCCCAGCATTTT; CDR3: CASSQWQENQPQHF
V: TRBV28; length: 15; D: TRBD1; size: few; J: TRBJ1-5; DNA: TGTGCCAGCAGTTTCGTTGACAGGGTAGGCCAGCCCCAGCATTTT; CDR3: CASSFVDRVGQPQHF
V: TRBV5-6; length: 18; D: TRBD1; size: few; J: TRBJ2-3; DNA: TGTGCCAGCACCACAATGCCGGGACAGGGGCCTAGCACAGATACGCAGTATTTT; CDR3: CASTTMPGQGPSTDTQYF
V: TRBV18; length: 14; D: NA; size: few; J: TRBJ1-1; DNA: TGTGCCAGCTCACCCGAACGAGGAAAGAGTGAAGCTTTCTTT; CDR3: CASSPERGKSEAFF
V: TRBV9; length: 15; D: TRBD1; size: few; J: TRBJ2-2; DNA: TGTGCCAGCAGCCCCCGGACAGGGCGTTCCGGGGAGCTGTTTTTT; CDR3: CASSPRTGRSGELFF
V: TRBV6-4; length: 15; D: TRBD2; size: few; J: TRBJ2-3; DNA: TGTGCCAGCAGTGACTGGGGGGGTAGCACAGATACGCAGTATTTT; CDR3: CASSDWGGSTDTQYF
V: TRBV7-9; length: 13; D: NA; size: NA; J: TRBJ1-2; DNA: TGTGCCAGCAGCTTAGGGGACAATGATGGCTACACCTTC; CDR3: CASSLGDNDGYTF
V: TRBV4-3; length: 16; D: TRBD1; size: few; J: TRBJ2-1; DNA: TGCGCCAGCAGCCAAGCGGACAGGCGAGGGTACAATGAGCAGTTCTTC; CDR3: CASSQADRRGYNEQFF